This T cell receptor (beta chain) stems from a study of CD8+ T cells in alopecia areata. Findings and limits, study-wide: In scalp samples, resident alphabeta T cells of normal skin are also sequenced. Compared with normal scalp, lesional scalp had higher clonality and more expanded CD8+ clones.

Following extraction, RNA underwent reverse transcription to cDNA, which served as the sequencing template. Repertoires were generated with immunoSEQ multiplex PCR, while TCRdb's copy carries only in-frame clones and drops some. Seen here are approximately 150,000 clones, about 60% observed once, and the top ten hold approximately 4.3%. The CDR3 length is 17 residues. V lost 5 bases and J lost 0; bases outside the gene matches: 3. The V gene's germline CDR1 is MNHEY and CDR2 SMNVEV (reference sequence). This clone was counted a few times. The antigen is not known. The specimen sequenced was CD4+ T cells sorted from blood. The V and J genes are TRBV27 and TRBJ2-2, with 13 bases fitting TRBD2. The sequence was obtained from a human donor in good health. This chain's CDR3 is CASSKLAGGTNTGELFF. Written as DNA, the CDR3 is TGTGCCAGCAGTAAACTAGCGGGAGGGACGAACACCGGGGAGCTGTTTTTT.